This T cell receptor (beta chain) was recovered during a study of CD8 T cells in ankylosing spondylitis (dated by TCRdb to the late 2010s). Study-wide context: The study set out to find disease-linked TCR variants by profiling T cell receptor beta repertoires in ankylosing spondylitis patients and healthy donors. The full study cohort comprised 25 or so ankylosing spondylitis patients and approximately 100 healthy donors. Samples of peripheral blood were taken, and for ankylosing spondylitis patients, synovial fluid was collected as well. The full study reports these points: In peripheral blood, the disease-linked clones were found at relatively low frequencies and had a CD8+ phenotype. Some motif variants had previously been reported in the synovial fluid and blood of reactive arthritis patients, which suggests shared mechanisms of disease initiation. A TCR beta motif made up of seven or eight highly homologous amino acid variants appeared to be characteristic of blood from ankylosing spondylitis patients. The disease-linked clones were reported to be significantly enriched in matched synovial fluid samples from ankylosing spondylitis patients.

Synovial fluid samples were paired with blood samples taken from the same ankylosing spondylitis patients. These reads were obtained on an Illumina HiSeq 2500. Quantitative 5'-RACE with molecular barcodes was used to prepare TCR beta libraries. Per the original workflow: Disease-linked TCR variants were identified with a new computational method built on a probabilistic model of VDJ rearrangement. The public reads were reprocessed in TCRdb via fastp at Q25 and MiXCR, keeping in-frame beta chains. Each record represents a unique CDR3 protein, reported with the most common genes and DNA among its rows. These V and J calls are TCRdb output, not the study's own analysis. The sample includes approximately 150,000 distinct CDR3 sequences, with 25% to 35% observed a single time. Of the sample, around 6.2% is held by the ten largest clones. Comment on this clonotype: The specificity of this receptor is unknown. No base qualities exist here, and no much larger clone lies one base off it.

Germline trimming amounts to 7 bases on V and 1 base on J, with 4 as the count of junction bases outside the gene matches. The CDR3, cysteine through phenylalanine, is 14 amino acids long. The DNA shown is the 42-base CDR3, in frame from base 1. The germline V gene specifies MNHEY as CDR1 and SVGEGT as CDR2. Sequencing was carried out using synovial fluid, either unsorted or a sorted T cell fraction (not recorded which). The rearrangement joined TRBV6-2 or TRBV6-3 to TRBJ2-1, with TRBD1 identical over 7 junction bases. The TCR sequence derives from a male donor with ankylosing spondylitis. The encoded CDR3 is CASTLTGSYNEQFF. The nucleotide sequence reads TGTGCCAGCACTCTGACAGGGTCCTACAATGAGCAGTTCTTC.